These T cell receptor beta chains were read from a single sample in a study of regulatory T cells in long-lasting Graves disease. Each CDR3 protein is one row after TCRdb ran MiXCR on the multiplex PCR reads. The sample holds 250,000 to 400,000 distinct CDR3 sequences, under 20% seen once. Sequenced here: peripheral blood mononuclear cells (PBMCs), sampled at new diagnosis, from a patient treated with antithyroid drugs. All receptors come from a female donor with Graves disease. CDR3s include the opening cysteine and the closing phenylalanine or tryptophan. The D gene is left open where the match is weak. Some rows have no size entry. The others give once, few or many, or a class for an expanded clone.

>TRBD2|TRBJ2-5|TRBV2|NA
CASSEADGLAGDGTQYF
TGTGCCAGCAGTGAAGCGGACGGACTAGCGGGAGACGGGACCCAGTACTTC
>NA|TRBJ2-2|TRBV11-2|few
CASRASTGELFF
TGTGCCAGCAGGGCCAGCACCGGGGAGCTGTTTTTT
>TRBD2|TRBJ2-1|TRBV6-2/TRBV6-3|many
CASSGVGRAIGEQFF
TGTGCCAGCAGTGGAGTCGGGAGGGCCATTGGTGAGCAGTTCTTC
>TRBD2|TRBJ2-3|TRBV2|NA
CASRPSGGGSTDTQYF
TGTGCCAGCAGACCGTCGGGGGGGGGCAGCACAGATACGCAGTATTTT
>TRBD1|TRBJ2-3|TRBV7-9|few
CASSSPVGQGTDTQYF
TGTGCCAGCAGCTCCCCCGTGGGACAGGGCACAGATACGCAGTATTTT
>TRBD1|TRBJ1-6|TRBV18|many
CASSPRTGLNSPLHF
TGTGCCAGCTCACCACGGACAGGGCTAAATTCACCCCTCCACTTT
>NA|TRBJ2-7|TRBV6-2/TRBV6-3|NA
CASSELTVGTSYEQYF
TGTGCCAGCAGTGAATTGACCGTGGGAACCTCCTACGAGCAGTACTTC
>TRBD2|TRBJ2-5|TRBV7-9|NA
CASTLAGESETQYF
TGTGCCAGCACACTAGCGGGAGAGTCAGAGACCCAGTACTTC
>TRBD2|TRBJ2-3|TRBV6-2/TRBV6-3|many
CASSYSTGGYTDTQYF
TGTGCCAGCAGTTACTCTACGGGAGGTTATACAGATACGCAGTATTTT
>NA|TRBJ1-1|TRBV28|many
CASSLPTTEAFF
TGTGCCAGCAGCCTACCCACCACTGAAGCTTTCTTT
>NA|TRBJ1-1|TRBV30|many
CAWSRQRIGTEAFF
TGTGCCTGGAGTAGGCAGAGGATCGGGACTGAAGCTTTCTTT
>NA|TRBJ2-7|TRBV4-2|few
CASSQDVPRGPGEQYF
TGTGCCAGCAGCCAAGATGTCCCCCGGGGGCCTGGCGAGCAGTACTTC
>TRBD2|TRBJ2-1|TRBV11-3|many
CASSGRGSGSYEQFF
TGTGCCAGCAGCGGCCGGGGTAGCGGGAGCTATGAGCAGTTCTTC
>TRBD1|TRBJ1-2|TRBV9|few
CASSFRTGGVDGYTF
TGTGCCAGCAGCTTCCGGACAGGGGGCGTGGATGGCTACACCTTC
>NA|TRBJ2-1|TRBV19|many
CASRDSWPNEQFF
TGTGCCAGCCGGGACTCCTGGCCTAATGAGCAGTTCTTC
>NA|TRBJ2-1|TRBV28|few
CASRGVDRYNEQFF
TGTGCCAGCAGGGGGGTCGACAGATACAATGAGCAGTTCTTC
>NA|TRBJ2-7|TRBV9|few
CASSVDGTRRDEQYF
TGTGCCAGCAGCGTAGATGGGACGCGAAGAGACGAGCAGTACTTC
>NA|TRBJ2-7|TRBV2|many
CASRLQGGFRF
TGTGCCAGCAGACTACAGGGCGGGTTCCGCTTC
>NA|TRBJ1-5|TRBV27|many
CASSLGQGGQPQHF
TGTGCCAGCAGTTTGGGCCAGGGCGGGCAGCCCCAGCATTTT
>NA|TRBJ2-1|TRBV6-5|NA
CASSYSQGWGYNEQFF
TGTGCCAGCAGTTACTCGCAGGGATGGGGCTACAATGAGCAGTTCTTC
>NA|TRBJ2-2|TRBV12-3/TRBV12-4|many
CASRGVGVNTGELFF
TGTGCCAGCAGGGGAGTGGGGGTAAACACCGGGGAGCTGTTTTTT
>NA|TRBJ2-3|TRBV5-1|many
CASSERGDTQYF
TGCGCCAGCAGCGAGAGGGGGGATACGCAGTATTTT